A single sample is the source of the 16 T cell receptor beta chains below, sequenced in a study of beta chain features in type 1 diabetes. Reverse transcription of all isolated RNA meant that expressed TCRB transcripts were sequenced. Profiled with immunoSEQ multiplex PCR; TCRdb holds only in-frame clones, not every one. This sample yields hundreds of thousands of clones, of which 10% to 15% are seen a single time; roughly 0.017% belongs to the top ten. Specimen: naive CD4+ T cells from blood. The source is a man between 18 and 29 years old in good health.

This clone occurred a few times. This chain's CDR3 is CASSQGVNSPLHF. The CDR3 DNA is TGTGCCAGCAGCCAGGGGGTTAATTCACCCCTCCACTTT. The chain links TRBV2 to TRBJ1-6, with 7 bases matching TRBD1. From germline, CDR1 is SNHLY and CDR2 FYNNEI. The CDR3 is made up of 13 amino acids. Trimming at V came to 6 bases and at J to 6 bases, leaving 2 bases not matched to a gene.

Many counts were recorded for this clone. The junction and the germline gene differ at one end; a read error may be behind it. The genes are TRBV7-2 and TRBJ2-3, with a tentative D call TRBD1 (5 bases). This CDR3 contains 12 residues. Germline-derived CDR1 and CDR2 are SGHTA and FQGNSA. For the CDR3, the DNA is TGTGCCAGCAGCCAGAGGTTACAGGCAGCGATATTT. Encoded protein: CASSQRLQAAIF. Complete variable domain (other parts from reference TRBV7-2 and TRBJ2-3): GAGVSQSPSNKVTEKGKDVELRCDPISGHTALYWYRQSLGQGLEFLIYFQGNSAPDKSGLPSDRFSAERTGGSVSTLTIQRTQQEDSAVYLCASSQRLQAAIFGPGTRLTVL.

This clone was recorded a few times. The chain recombines TRBV5-6 with TRBJ1-4; D gene unclear. Germline values: CDR1 SGHDT, CDR2 YYEEEE. The CDR3 sequence is 14 residues long. The ends were cut back, 0 bases at V and 11 bases at J, with 14 bases in the middle. The CDR3, as DNA: TGTGCCAGCAGCTTGGACAGAACGGGAGAGAAACTGTTTTTT. This sequence encodes CASSLDRTGEKLFF.

This clone appeared a few times. The chain carries TRBV20-1 and TRBJ2-1; TRBD2 matches at 8 bases. CDR1 is DFQATT, CDR2 SNEGSKA, per germline (reference sequence). This CDR3 has 11 residues. The CDR3 coding sequence is TGCAAGGCGGGGGGCAGTAATGAGCAGTTCTTC. Encoded protein: CKAGGSNEQFF.

Note on this clone: The same CDR3 is also encoded by other DNA sequences in this sample. This chain connects TRBV9 to TRBJ2-3; 7 nucleotides agree with TRBD1. This CDR3 is built from 14 residues. Germline-derived CDR1 and CDR2 are SGDLS and YYNGEE. V trimming: 2 bases; J trimming: 0 bases; junction bases outside the gene matches: 0. The CDR3 DNA reads TGTGCCAGCAGCGTCAGGGGGAGCACAGATACGCAGTATTTT. It codes for CASSVRGSTDTQYF. The full variable domain, rest sourced from reference TRBV9 and TRBJ2-3, is DSGVTQTPKHLITATGQRVTLRCSPRSGDLSVYWYQQSLDQGLQFLIQYYNGEERAKGNILERFSAQQFPDLHSELNLSSLELGDSALYFCASSVRGSTDTQYFGPGTRLTVL.

The rearrangement uses TRBV11-3 and TRBJ1-1, with D maybe TRBD1 (5 bases). This CDR3 comprises 13 residues. Germline CDR1 is SGHNT and CDR2 is YENEEA. Trimming stripped 3 bases from V and 4 bases from J, with 9 bases between. CDR3 DNA sequence: TGTGCCAGCAGCTTGCAGCAGGGCACTGAAGCTTTCTTT. This sequence encodes CASSLQQGTEAFF. The whole variable domain, remainder taken from reference TRBV11-3 and TRBJ1-1, is EAGVVQSPRYKIIEKKQPVAFWCNPISGHNTLYWYLQNLGQGPELLIRYENEEAVDDSQLPKDRFSAERLKGVDSTLKIQPAELGDSAVYLCASSLQQGTEAFFGQGTRLTVV.

The chain couples TRBV30 to TRBJ1-2; D not resolved. Germline V CDR1 and CDR2: GTSNPN, SVGIG (reference sequence). The V gene lost 3 bases and the J gene lost 1 base, with 15 bases spanning the gap. The length of the CDR3 is 15 residues. CDR3 loop: CAWSLTRSNNYGYTF. CDR3 coding DNA: TGTGCCTGGAGCCTCACCCGGTCTAATAACTATGGCTACACCTTC.

This clone was found a few times. The rearrangement links TRBV5-6 to TRBJ2-6; D uncertain. V lost 0 bases and J lost 4, with 2 bases in between. Looked up from germline, CDR1 is SGHDT and CDR2 is YYEEEE. This CDR3 has 13 amino acids. The CDR3, as DNA: TGTGCCAGCAGCTTGGTAGGGGCCAACGTCCTGACTTTC. Translating gives CASSLVGANVLTF.

This clone has more than one count but fewer than ten. The chain recombines TRBV10-3 with TRBJ1-2, with D possibly matching TRBD1 (5 bases). Germline assignment: CDR1 ENHRY and CDR2 SYGVKD. CDR3 length equals 14 residues. Trimming removed 0 bases at V and 4 bases at J, with 9 bases between. CDR3 sequence (DNA): TGTGCCATCAGTGAGTCGAACGGGGGCTATGGCTACACCTTC. It codes for CAISESNGGYGYTF.

The chain has TRBV30 and TRBJ1-5, with D maybe TRBD1 (5 bases). CDR1 is GTSNPN, CDR2 SVGIG, per germline (reference sequence). Trimming left V 0 bases short and J 3 bases short, with 24 bases between. The CDR3 totals 19 residues. CDR3 in amino acids: CAWSVTYGRDWIDNQPQHF. For the CDR3, the DNA is TGTGCCTGGAGTGTAACCTACGGCAGGGATTGGATTGACAATCAGCCCCAGCATTTT.

The J gene is TRBJ2-1, the V gene TRBV5-1; a possible D gene is TRBD1 (6 bases). Trimming removed 0 bases from V and 12 bases from J, with 22 bases in between. Germline CDR1 is SGHRS and CDR2 is YFSETQ. The CDR3 sequence is 16 residues long. The CDR3 DNA follows: TGCGCCAGCAGCTTGGAATATTCGAGGGGGTTATCTGGGCAGTTCTTC. Translation gives CASSLEYSRGLSGQFF.

At least ten counts were recorded for this clone. The gene calls are TRBV4-3 and TRBJ2-1; 8 bases align to TRBD2. The V gene end was trimmed by 0 bases and the J gene end by 8 bases; junction bases not matched to a gene: 9. This CDR3 contains 16 residues. The germline V gene has CDR1 LGHNA and CDR2 YSLEER. The CDR3 region is CASSQDQTGGVDEQFF. The CDR3, as DNA: TGCGCCAGCAGCCAAGATCAAACCGGGGGGGTGGATGAGCAGTTCTTC.

This clone has more than one count but fewer than ten. The V gene is TRBV7-2, the J gene TRBJ2-7; TRBD1 aligns across 8 bases. V lost 0 bases and J lost 2; bases outside the gene matches: 6. The CDR3 runs 16 residues. Germline CDR1 is SGHTA and CDR2 is FQGNSA. Here the CDR3 reads CASSLAQGALTYEQYF. The CDR3 DNA reads TGTGCCAGCAGCTTAGCGCAGGGGGCGCTCACCTACGAGCAGTACTTC.

This clone was found a few times. The chain has TRBV29-1 and TRBJ2-7; 7 nucleotides align to TRBD1. Trimming took 5 bases from V and 5 from J; bases not matched to a gene: 12. The germline V gene encodes CDR1 SQVTM and CDR2 ANQGSEA. This CDR3 comprises 14 residues. CDR3 loop: CSVCSTGPPNEQYF. CDR3 coding DNA: TGCAGCGTTTGTTCGACAGGGCCACCTAACGAGCAGTACTTC.

The chain links TRBV5-1 to TRBJ2-3; no definite D call. V lost 0 bases, J lost 4 bases, and 12 bases lay in between. This CDR3 is built from 15 residues. The germline V gene has CDR1 SGHRS and CDR2 YFSETQ. The CDR3 is CASSLGGGEADTQYF. As DNA, the CDR3 is TGCGCCAGCAGCTTGGGCGGTGGAGAGGCAGATACGCAGTATTTT.

The chain links TRBV4-2 to TRBJ2-1; 7 nucleotides line up with TRBD2. Germline V gives CDR1 LGHNA, CDR2 YNFKEQ. Unmatched junction bases numbered 16, after V lost 3 bases and J lost 8 bases. This CDR3 comprises 17 residues. CDR3 coding DNA: TGTGCCAGCAGCCAGGGTGAAGTGTGGCGGGAGAGCCATGAGCAGTTCTTC. Translating gives CASSQGEVWRESHEQFF.